This T cell receptor beta chain was sequenced during a study of T cell changes during pregnancy in multiple sclerosis. The repertoire was sequenced with immunoSEQ multiplex PCR; TCRdb's copy has only in-frame clones and lacks some. The table lists around 66,000 clones, about nine tenths of them singletons, with 1% to 1.5% in the top ten. This receptor was taken from a female donor in good health, enrolled as a control in a pregnancy study. The input for sequencing was peripheral blood, taken after pregnancy.

CDR3 nucleotide sequence: TGTGCCAGCAGGGCCCAGTCGGGGGGTGGCTACACCTTC. As protein: CASRAQSGGGYTF. The chain combines TRBV2 with TRBJ1-2; weak D call: TRBD1 (5 bases). Trimming took 6 bases from V and 7 from J, leaving 15 bases between them. CDR1 and CDR2 from the germline V gene are SNHLY and FYNNEI. This CDR3 comprises 13 residues. The full variable domain, its missing parts supplied by reference TRBV2 and TRBJ1-2, is EPEVTQTPSHQVTQMGQEVILRCVPISNHLYFYWYRQILGQKVEFLVSFYNNEISEKSEIFDDQFSVERPDGSNFTLKIRSTKLEDSAMYFCASRAQSGGGYTFGSGTRLTVV.